This T cell receptor beta chain was recovered during a study of metastatic and nonmetastatic thyroid tumors. About the study: Patients with malignant and benign thyroid disease provided blood and tumor or nodule tissue, whose repertoires were compared. Study results and caveats: Reported TCR beta diversity, measured in blood and tumor, was significantly higher for malignant thyroid tumors than for benign nodules.

Among the patients, none had received any treatment before thyroid surgery. This clone was seen at least ten times. As yet, its antigen is unknown. The sample holds other DNA sequences that translate to the same CDR3. This CDR3 has 15 residues. Germline CDR1 MNHNS, CDR2 SASEGT. J was trimmed by 5 bases and V by 4 bases; bases with no gene match: 4. Methods used by the authors: CDR3 was compared across clinicopathological groups, and the resulting differences were used to build a distant-metastasis classifier for papillary thyroid cancer. Through MiXCR, TCRdb re-clonotyped the PCR reads. It is TCRdb's table, rather than the study itself, that gives the V and J calls and clone size. Among more than 25,000 clones, roughly 25% were seen once, and the ten largest hold more than 5%.

The TCR was taken from a female donor with papillary thyroid cancer or a benign thyroid nodule (not recorded which). Some clones in this sample may be carry-over from other donors' samples. Sequences were obtained from blood. The V gene is TRBV6-1, the J gene TRBJ2-3; 12 nucleotides line up with TRBD2. DNA of the CDR3: TGTGCCAGCAGTGGACTAGCGGGAGATTTAGATACGCAGTATTTT. It is translated as CASSGLAGDLDTQYF.